This T cell receptor (beta chain) was retrieved from a study of blood T cell repertoires in COVID-19 (dated by TCRdb to about 2020). Notes on the research overall: Collaborator samples came from the United States, Italy and Spain and covered acute and convalescent phases of COVID-19. The material from the prospective study consisted of cDNA or gDNA derived from T cells, B-cell-depleted T cells, or PBMCs. Deeply sampled blood TCRbeta repertoires from subjects exposed to, actively infected with, or recovered from COVID-19 were included in the dataset. The repertoires were released in a freely available public database intended as a resource for research on the immune response to SARS-CoV-2. The samples were drawn from two sources: the first 160 participants of the ongoing ImmuneRACE study, and 1,254 subjects contributed by 6 global collaborators. Sample metadata almost always included a de-identified subject ID, COVID-19 status, age in years and sex. Where HLA class I and class II types were available, the types were taken from metadata supplied by the sample provider, not from assay-based typing. The full study reports these points: How much clinical and demographic metadata was included differed by source and by participant, and the metadata was provided uncurated.

Only a few counts were recorded for this clone. Its specific antigen is unknown. Within one base of it there is no much larger clone, and no base qualities were kept. Different DNA sequences within this sample yield the same CDR3. Whole blood was collected in K2EDTA tubes by collaborating institutions according to the institutions' own protocols. For TCRbeta analysis, collaborator samples were shipped as frozen whole blood, as isolated PBMCs, or as DNA extracted from either sample type. Counted from cysteine to phenylalanine, this CDR3 has 15 amino acids. The read is trimmed to its CDR3 DNA, 45 bases read in frame from base 1. At the junction V is shortened by 0 bases and J by 1 base, with 7 bases in between. In the germline V gene, CDR1 corresponds to SGDLS and CDR2 to YYNGEE. TCRbeta CDR3 regions were amplified from genomic DNA by means of the immunoSEQ Assay, a bias-controlled multiplex PCR. As for how the authors treated the data: Nucleated cell counts per sample were estimated from amplification of reference gene primers within the assay. To quantify the absolute abundance of each unique TCRbeta CDR3 rearrangement, sequence reads were collapsed and filtered. For each sample, productive Simpson clonality was calculated as the square root of Simpson's diversity index across productive rearrangements. TCRdb re-hosts the immuneACCESS table, in-frame sequences only. Its copies lack some clones; in the studies checked, an unresolved V gene accounts for under half of them, and the cause for the rest is not known. For V, J and clone size, that table is used; D and trimming come from the DNA. The sample table records about 170,000 clones; approximately 83% of these occur just once. The top ten clonotypes cover roughly 2% of the sample.

The rearrangement joined TRBV9 to TRBJ2-2; the D gene identity is not certain. The clonotype originates from a woman aged 80 or over with acute or convalescent COVID-19. Sample: peripheral blood. The CDR3: CASSVATQNTGELFF. The DNA sequence is TGTGCCAGCAGCGTAGCGACACAGAACACCGGGGAGCTGTTTTTT.